The 4 T cell receptor beta chains presented below share a single source sample, sequenced in a study of response to subunit inactivated influenza vaccine. TCRdb analysed the RT-PCR reads with MiXCR anew, one entry per CDR3 protein. The sample lists about 160,000 distinct CDR3 sequences, approximately 10% occurring once. Sequencing was performed on non-naive T cells sorted from PBMCs, taken 40 to 50 days after vaccination. These TCRs come from a man aged 50 or older who received an inactivated influenza vaccine.

This clonotype turned up a few times. The CDR3 nucleotides read TGTGCCAGCAGTAAGACTAGCGGGGGTCCCTACGAGCAGTACTTC. This sequence encodes CASSKTSGGPYEQYF. The chain joins TRBV6-1 to TRBJ2-7, with 12 bases identical to TRBD2. The V and J ends lost 5 bases and 2 bases, in that order; junction bases with no gene match: 4. The CDR3 covers 15 residues. Germline-derived CDR1 and CDR2 are MNHNS and SASEGT.

The genes are TRBV19 and TRBJ2-5; D is unclear. The CDR3 totals 14 residues. The V gene lost 5 bases and the J gene lost 0 bases, with 10 bases spanning the gap. Germline V gene data show CDR1 as LNHDA and CDR2 as SQIVND (reference sequence). CDR3 region: CASSGPTNQETQYF. The CDR3 DNA sequence: TGTGCCAGTAGTGGACCAACGAACCAAGAGACCCAGTACTTC.

The sample holds many counts of this clonotype. The rearrangement joins TRBV7-9 to TRBJ2-5, with 7 bases identical to TRBD1. Germline trimming cut 5 bases from V and 5 bases from J; bases unmatched to any gene: 5. This CDR3 is built from 13 residues. CDR1 is SEHNR and CDR2 is FQNEAQ in the germline V gene (reference sequence). CDR3: CASSGTVGETQYF. DNA for the CDR3: TGTGCCAGCAGCGGGACAGTGGGGGAGACCCAGTACTTC.

This clonotype turned up a few times. This sequence joins TRBV4-2 and TRBJ2-5; D is perhaps TRBD2 (5 bases). V was shortened by 0 bases and J by 4 bases, with 12 bases between the two germline ends. CDR1 LGHNA and CDR2 YNFKEQ come from the germline V gene. This CDR3 comprises 15 residues. The CDR3 DNA reads as TGTGCCAGCAGCCAAGAACCCTCCCGGGGAGAGACCCAGTACTTC. The encoded protein is CASSQEPSRGETQYF.